This T cell receptor (beta chain) was identified during a study of blood T cell repertoires in COVID-19. Study-wide context: T cells, B-cell-depleted T cells, or PBMCs provided the cDNA or gDNA that served as material.

Here immunoSEQ multiplex PCR was the method, and the copy in TCRdb shows in-frame clones only, minus some. The data show about 49,000 clones, approximately 81% seen once. From germline, CDR1 is SQVTM and CDR2 ANQGSEA. V lost 6 bases to trimming and J lost 6 bases; unmatched junction nucleotides: 5. This CDR3 has 12 residues. The TCR was taken from a woman aged 80 or over with COVID-19, enrolled during active disease. This rearrangement joins TRBV29-1 to TRBJ2-7; 10 bases agree with TRBD1. The sequencing input was peripheral blood. For the CDR3, the DNA is TGCAGCGTAGGACAGGGGGTGGTCGAGCAGTACTTC. Protein sequence: CSVGQGVVEQYF.